The entry that follows covers one TCR beta chain sequence. Its antigen is currently unknown. CDR1 is SNHLY, CDR2 FYNNEI, per germline. The ends were cut back, 8 bases at V and 5 bases at J, with 16 bases in the middle. The CDR3 extends over 14 amino acids. Individual cDNA molecules received unique molecular identifiers during library preparation. TCRdb re-called the 5' RACE reads with MiXCR, one entry per CDR3 protein. The sample includes tens of thousands of distinct CDR3 sequences, approximately 13% seen only once; the top ten take over 6.5%. This entry belongs to a study of early T cells in non-severe SARS-CoV-2 infection. Looking at the study overall: The study sequenced bulk RNA from unsorted whole blood, with chains unpaired. Whole-study results and caveats: Private and CD4 specificities were missed by VDJdb matching, which favored anti-spike CD8 responses.

J is TRBJ1-5 and V is TRBV2, with D uncertain. The sequence was obtained from an adult who was a healthcare worker with PCR-confirmed SARS-CoV-2 infection or an uninfected control (not recorded which). The material sequenced was whole blood. Here the CDR3 reads CASALPRGDQPQHF. Written as DNA, the CDR3 is TGTGCCAGCGCCCTCCCCCGGGGAGATCAGCCCCAGCATTTT.